These T cell receptor beta chains were read from a single sample in a study of early T cells in non-severe SARS-CoV-2 infection. TCRdb reanalysed the 5' RACE reads using MiXCR and keeps one entry per CDR3 protein. The table includes some 50,000 distinct CDR3 sequences, 9.1% detected once. The sample comprised whole blood. The source of these receptors is an adult who was a healthcare worker with PCR-confirmed SARS-CoV-2 infection or an uninfected control (not recorded which). The CDR3 runs from the conserved cysteine through the conserved F or W. A D gene is named only where the DNA matches it firmly. Clone size appears in some rows only: once, few, many, or a class for an expanded clone.

D gene: TRBD1
J gene: TRBJ2-2
V gene: TRBV5-1
clone size: many
CDR3 protein: CASRTGTANTGELFF
CDR3 DNA: TGCGCCAGCAGAACCGGGACAGCGAACACCGGGGAGCTGTTTTTT

D gene: TRBD1
J gene: TRBJ2-7
V gene: TRBV12-3/TRBV12-4
clone size: many
CDR3 protein: CASRGTVLREQYF
CDR3 DNA: TGTGCCAGCAGGGGGACAGTGCTTCGGGAGCAGTACTTC

D gene: -
J gene: TRBJ2-2
V gene: TRBV27
clone size: many
CDR3 protein: CASRRLTNTGELFF
CDR3 DNA: TGTGCCAGTCGTCGGCTTACGAACACCGGGGAGCTGTTTTTT

D gene: TRBD1
J gene: TRBJ2-2
V gene: TRBV29-1
clone size: many
CDR3 protein: CSVEVQGPFHGELFF
CDR3 DNA: TGCAGCGTTGAGGTACAGGGGCCTTTCCACGGGGAGCTGTTTTTT

D gene: TRBD1
J gene: TRBJ2-3
V gene: TRBV29-1
clone size: few
CDR3 protein: CSVSQGFTDTQYF
CDR3 DNA: TGCAGCGTCTCACAGGGGTTCACAGATACGCAGTATTTT

D gene: TRBD2
J gene: TRBJ2-3
V gene: TRBV20-1
clone size: few
CDR3 protein: CSALSGRASRNTQYF
CDR3 DNA: TGCAGTGCCTTGAGCGGGAGGGCGAGTCGGAATACGCAGTATTTT

D gene: TRBD2
J gene: TRBJ2-1
V gene: TRBV20-1
clone size: many
CDR3 protein: CSVSRELFNEQFF
CDR3 DNA: TGCAGTGTTTCGCGGGAGTTGTTCAATGAGCAGTTCTTC

D gene: TRBD2
J gene: TRBJ2-3
V gene: TRBV10-3
clone size: few
CDR3 protein: CAIAGVITDTQYF
CDR3 DNA: TGTGCCATAGCGGGGGTAATCACAGATACGCAGTATTTT

D gene: -
J gene: TRBJ2-7
V gene: TRBV6-1
clone size: many
CDR3 protein: CASSAGTFTYEQYF
CDR3 DNA: TGTGCCAGTTCCGCCGGGACGTTCACCTACGAGCAGTACTTC

D gene: -
J gene: TRBJ2-1
V gene: TRBV5-1
clone size: many
CDR3 protein: CASKTGTSYNEQFF
CDR3 DNA: TGCGCCAGCAAAACAGGGACATCCTACAATGAGCAGTTCTTC

D gene: -
J gene: TRBJ2-1
V gene: TRBV7-2
clone size: -
CDR3 protein: CASSPRAFNEQFF
CDR3 DNA: TGTGCCAGCAGCCCCCGAGCGTTCAATGAGCAGTTCTTC

D gene: -
J gene: TRBJ2-1
V gene: TRBV24-1
clone size: many
CDR3 protein: CATSDLGRGSYNEQFF
CDR3 DNA: TGTGCCACCAGTGATTTGGGTAGGGGATCCTACAATGAGCAGTTCTTC

D gene: -
J gene: TRBJ2-4
V gene: TRBV18
clone size: -
CDR3 protein: CASSPSSDKADIQYF
CDR3 DNA: TGTGCCAGCTCACCAAGTTCGGACAAAGCAGACATTCAGTACTTC

D gene: -
J gene: TRBJ1-2
V gene: TRBV29-1
clone size: many
CDR3 protein: CSVEWANYGYTF
CDR3 DNA: TGCAGCGTTGAGTGGGCTAACTATGGCTACACCTTC

D gene: TRBD2
J gene: TRBJ2-3
V gene: TRBV6-5
clone size: -
CDR3 protein: CASSFQRGSTDTQYF
CDR3 DNA: TGTGCCAGCAGCTTCCAGCGGGGGAGCACAGATACGCAGTATTTT

D gene: TRBD2
J gene: TRBJ2-7
V gene: TRBV7-8
clone size: many
CDR3 protein: CASSSGTSGSGEQYF
CDR3 DNA: TGTGCCAGCAGCTCTGGGACTAGCGGGAGTGGCGAGCAGTACTTC

D gene: TRBD1
J gene: TRBJ2-1
V gene: TRBV7-9
clone size: few
CDR3 protein: CASSLLPSTNRGKIRSYNEQFF
CDR3 DNA: TGTGCCAGCAGCTTGTTACCTTCGACGAACAGGGGAAAAATTAGGTCCTACAATGAGCAGTTCTTC

D gene: TRBD2
J gene: TRBJ2-7
V gene: TRBV5-1
clone size: many
CDR3 protein: CASSFSLGLAGDEQYF
CDR3 DNA: TGCGCCAGCAGCTTTTCCTTAGGACTAGCGGGAGACGAGCAGTACTTC

D gene: -
J gene: TRBJ1-3
V gene: TRBV10-3
clone size: many
CDR3 protein: CAIRGTSGNTIYF
CDR3 DNA: TGTGCCATCAGGGGGACCTCTGGAAACACCATATATTTT

D gene: TRBD2
J gene: TRBJ2-3
V gene: TRBV7-3
clone size: -
CDR3 protein: CASSTPRGAQYF
CDR3 DNA: TGTGCCAGCAGCACTCCCCGGGGGGCGCAGTATTTT

D gene: TRBD2
J gene: TRBJ2-5
V gene: TRBV10-2
clone size: many
CDR3 protein: CASRGTSGQPDQETQYF
CDR3 DNA: TGCGCCAGCAGAGGGACTAGCGGGCAGCCAGATCAAGAGACCCAGTACTTC

D gene: -
J gene: TRBJ1-1
V gene: TRBV29-1
clone size: few
CDR3 protein: CSTGRMNTEAFF
CDR3 DNA: TGCAGCACTGGGAGGATGAACACTGAAGCTTTCTTT

D gene: -
J gene: TRBJ2-5
V gene: TRBV7-9
clone size: many
CDR3 protein: CATTGEEETQYF
CDR3 DNA: TGTGCCACCACGGGAGAGGAGGAGACCCAGTACTTC

D gene: TRBD1
J gene: TRBJ2-7
V gene: TRBV27
clone size: many
CDR3 protein: CASSLFGTVSYEQYF
CDR3 DNA: TGTGCCAGCAGTTTATTTGGGACAGTCTCCTACGAGCAGTACTTC

D gene: -
J gene: TRBJ2-3
V gene: TRBV15
clone size: many
CDR3 protein: CAIQLGGQRTDTQYF
CDR3 DNA: TGTGCCATCCAGCTCGGGGGGCAGAGGACAGATACGCAGTATTTT

D gene: TRBD2
J gene: TRBJ2-7
V gene: TRBV7-2
clone size: -
CDR3 protein: CASSAIAGYTYEQYF
CDR3 DNA: TGTGCCAGCAGCGCCATAGCGGGTTACACCTACGAGCAGTACTTC

D gene: TRBD2
J gene: TRBJ2-1
V gene: TRBV25-1
clone size: few
CDR3 protein: CASSETSGRGGEQFF
CDR3 DNA: TGTGCCAGCAGTGAGACTAGCGGGAGGGGAGGTGAGCAGTTCTTC

D gene: TRBD2
J gene: TRBJ2-7
V gene: TRBV12-3/TRBV12-4
clone size: few
CDR3 protein: CASRMSGGVTYEQYF
CDR3 DNA: TGTGCCAGCAGAATGAGCGGGGGGGTAACCTACGAGCAGTACTTC

D gene: -
J gene: TRBJ1-1
V gene: TRBV7-9
clone size: many
CDR3 protein: CASSPTATEAFF
CDR3 DNA: TGTGCCAGCAGTCCGACAGCCACTGAAGCTTTCTTT

D gene: -
J gene: TRBJ1-2
V gene: TRBV5-4
clone size: many
CDR3 protein: CASSRDSHYGYTF
CDR3 DNA: TGTGCCAGCAGCCGCGACAGCCACTATGGCTACACCTTC

D gene: -
J gene: TRBJ2-3
V gene: TRBV19
clone size: few
CDR3 protein: CASSITVGSLLHTQYF
CDR3 DNA: TGTGCCAGTAGTATAACAGTGGGGTCTCTCTTACATACGCAGTATTTT

D gene: TRBD1
J gene: TRBJ2-1
V gene: TRBV10-3
clone size: many
CDR3 protein: CAISEATGSKFF
CDR3 DNA: TGTGCCATCAGTGAGGCGACAGGGTCGAAGTTCTTC

D gene: -
J gene: TRBJ2-6
V gene: TRBV9
clone size: -
CDR3 protein: CASSVEMGANVLTF
CDR3 DNA: TGTGCCAGCAGCGTAGAGATGGGGGCCAACGTCCTGACTTTC

D gene: TRBD2
J gene: TRBJ2-7
V gene: TRBV5-1
clone size: many
CDR3 protein: CASSLGRGGSEQYF
CDR3 DNA: TGCGCCAGCAGCTTGGGTCGCGGGGGGTCGGAGCAGTACTTC

D gene: -
J gene: TRBJ2-3
V gene: TRBV7-9
clone size: many
CDR3 protein: CASSPTDTQYF
CDR3 DNA: TGTGCCAGCAGCCCCACAGATACGCAGTATTTT

D gene: TRBD1
J gene: TRBJ1-2
V gene: TRBV20-1
clone size: many
CDR3 protein: CSVMTGDYYGYTF
CDR3 DNA: TGCAGTGTAATGACAGGGGACTACTATGGCTACACCTTC

D gene: TRBD1
J gene: TRBJ2-7
V gene: TRBV6-1
clone size: many
CDR3 protein: CASSESGQGYEQYF
CDR3 DNA: TGTGCCAGCAGTGAATCCGGACAGGGGTACGAGCAGTACTTC

D gene: -
J gene: TRBJ2-2
V gene: TRBV20-1
clone size: -
CDR3 protein: CSAREGKYTGELFF
CDR3 DNA: TGCAGTGCTAGAGAAGGAAAGTACACCGGGGAGCTGTTTTTT

D gene: TRBD2
J gene: TRBJ2-2
V gene: TRBV7-3
clone size: many
CDR3 protein: CASSRGPGLAGMVTGELFF
CDR3 DNA: TGTGCCAGCAGCCGAGGACCGGGACTAGCGGGAATGGTCACCGGGGAGCTGTTTTTT

D gene: TRBD1
J gene: TRBJ1-1
V gene: TRBV6-1
clone size: many
CDR3 protein: CASSEPPYPGQGSAFF
CDR3 DNA: TGTGCCAGCAGTGAACCTCCCTACCCGGGACAGGGATCAGCTTTCTTT

D gene: -
J gene: TRBJ2-2
V gene: TRBV7-2
clone size: many
CDR3 protein: CASSSGLRGGGELFF
CDR3 DNA: TGTGCCAGCAGCTCAGGACTACGGGGTGGCGGGGAGCTGTTTTTT

D gene: -
J gene: TRBJ2-7
V gene: TRBV20-1
clone size: many
CDR3 protein: CSARPGHASDEQYF
CDR3 DNA: TGCAGTGCACGCCCGGGACACGCTTCGGACGAGCAGTACTTC